The entry below describes one T cell receptor (beta chain). Its target is not known. Tumor samples were taken before definitive surgery or chemotherapy. The data originate from a study of high-grade serous ovarian cancer treatment subgroups. The overall study: Samples averaged roughly 15,000 reads and approximately 7,000 unique TCR beta rearrangements.

The CDR3 is 12 residues long. V was pared by 4 bases and J by 1 base, with 4 bases between. Germline V gene data show CDR1 as KGHSH and CDR2 as LQKENI. This table comes from immunoSEQ multiplex PCR, and its TCRdb copy is limited to in-frame clones, with some not included. The sample includes more than 35,000 clones, approximately 80% of them seen just once. The study, taken as a whole, reports: Different patients shared almost no repertoire; same-patient tumors shared roughly 0.11 to 0.8. Only CDR3 was analyzed; CDR1 and CDR2 were not. TCR clonal relatedness correlated positively with neoantigen level.

Input material: tumor tissue. The receptor's source is a human donor with high-grade serous ovarian cancer. This chain links TRBV18 with TRBJ1-1, with D unclear. DNA of the CDR3: TGTGCCAGCTCACTGGGGAACACTGAAGCTTTCTTT. It is translated as CASSLGNTEAFF.